The clone carrying this T cell receptor (beta chain) has just a few counts. The antigen is unknown. With 3 bases clipped from V and 7 bases from J, the junction kept 6 bases outside the gene matches. Per germline, CDR1 LNHDA and CDR2 SQIVND (reference sequence). The CDR3 contains 14 residues. The record originates from a study of vaccination and CD4 T cells after COVID-19. Study-wide context: Convalescents were six males and four females, two of them Hispanic. Study-wide results and caveats: Convalescent patients displayed a median about 86% of reactive clones emerging only post-vaccination. Median reactive clonotypes, those recognizing SARS-CoV-2, rose from 21 to 38, not significantly.

Treatment defined: roughly ten-day PBMC culture with coronavirus spike peptide pools or control peptides (ViraFEST assay). Cultured CD4+ T cell DNA was sequenced using the Oncomine TCR Beta short-read assay. TCRdb called the PCR reads again in MiXCR, with one record for every CDR3 protein. Of about 5,400 distinct CDR3 sequences listed, under 40% were seen once; the top ten hold more than 30%. The receptor was isolated from a human donor who had recovered from COVID-19. The specimen was CD4+ T cells from blood, cultured in vitro, collected after SARS-CoV-2 vaccination. The gene calls are TRBV19 and TRBJ1-5; 7 bases are shared with TRBD1. The CDR3, as DNA: TGTGCCAGTAGTATCCCAGGGGGGGCGCAGCCCCAGCATTTT. This gives the protein CASSIPGGAQPQHF.